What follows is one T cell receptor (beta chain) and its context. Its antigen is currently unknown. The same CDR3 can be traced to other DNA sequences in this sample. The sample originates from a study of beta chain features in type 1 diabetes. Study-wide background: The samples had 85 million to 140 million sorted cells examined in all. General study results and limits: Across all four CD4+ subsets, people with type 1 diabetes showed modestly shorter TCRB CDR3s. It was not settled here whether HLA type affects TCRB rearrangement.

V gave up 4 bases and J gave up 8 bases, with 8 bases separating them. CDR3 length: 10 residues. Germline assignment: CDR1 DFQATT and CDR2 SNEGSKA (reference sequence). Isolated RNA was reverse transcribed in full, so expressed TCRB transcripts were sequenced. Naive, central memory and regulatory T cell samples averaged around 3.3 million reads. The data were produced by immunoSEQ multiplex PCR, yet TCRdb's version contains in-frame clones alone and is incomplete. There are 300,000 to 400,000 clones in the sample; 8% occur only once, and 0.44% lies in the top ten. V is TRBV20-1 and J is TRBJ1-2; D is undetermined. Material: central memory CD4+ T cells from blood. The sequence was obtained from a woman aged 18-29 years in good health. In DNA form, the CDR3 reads TGCAGTGCTAAGGAAAGGGGCTACACCTTC. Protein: CSAKERGYTF.